These 5 T cell receptor beta chains were all obtained from the same sample, sequenced in a study of T cell changes during pregnancy in multiple sclerosis. The data were produced by immunoSEQ multiplex PCR, yet TCRdb's version contains in-frame clones alone and is incomplete. The profile covers tens of thousands of clones, with about 93% appearing a single time and approximately 0.84% taken by the ten largest. The sample in question was peripheral blood, obtained in the third trimester of pregnancy. These receptor sequences come from a female donor with multiple sclerosis, enrolled in a pregnancy study.

In this sample, this clone turned up a few times. The CDR3 DNA reads TGCGCCAGCAGCCGTACGGGTAACTATGGCTACACCTTC. It translates to CASSRTGNYGYTF. The genes are TRBV4-3 and TRBJ1-2; D remains unclear. Germline V CDR1 and CDR2: LGHNA, YSLEER. V lost 4 bases, J lost 1 base, and 7 bases lay in between. There are 13 residues in the CDR3.

The rearrangement joins TRBV27 to TRBJ2-7; 7 bases line up with TRBD1. J lost 7 bases, V lost 4 bases, and 4 bases had no gene match. CDR1 and CDR2 from the germline V gene are MNHEY and SMNVEV (reference sequence). CDR3 size: 12 residues. CDR3 region: CASSSRQGEQYF. CDR3 coding DNA: TGTGCCAGCAGTTCCCGACAGGGAGAGCAGTACTTC.

The chain is built from TRBV19 and TRBJ2-6; 7 bases fit TRBD1. V gave up 3 bases and J gave up 4 bases; unmatched junction bases: 9. The CDR3 contains 17 residues. Looked up from germline, CDR1 is LNHDA and CDR2 is SQIVND (reference sequence). CDR3: CASSIYSQGKGANVLTF. In DNA form, the CDR3 reads TGTGCCAGTAGTATCTATTCACAGGGGAAAGGGGCCAACGTCCTGACTTTC. The full variable domain, in which reference TRBV19 and TRBJ2-6 provide the parts outside the CDR3, is DGGITQSPKYLFRKEGQNVTLSCEQNLNHDAMYWYRQDPGQGLRLIYYSQIVNDFQKGDIAEGYSVSREKKESFPLTVTSAQKNPTAFYLCASSIYSQGKGANVLTFGAGSRLTVL.

The rearrangement links TRBV19 to TRBJ2-7; 10 bases are shared with TRBD1. The germline CDR1 and CDR2 sequences are LNHDA and SQIVND (reference sequence). Germline trimming cut 5 bases from V and 3 bases from J; bases unmatched to any gene: 7. The CDR3 has 15 residues. CDR3 nucleotides: TGTGCCAGTAGTTTCGGGACAGGGGCCTTCTACGAGCAGTACTTC. Amino acids: CASSFGTGAFYEQYF.

This clone has a single count. V and J are TRBV4-3 and TRBJ2-2; D is possibly TRBD2 (7 bases). V gave up 0 bases and J gave up 5 bases, with 19 bases separating them. CDR1 is LGHNA, CDR2 YSLEER, per germline. The CDR3 contains 18 residues. This chain's CDR3 is CASSQDISGEGETGELFF. The CDR3 DNA follows: TGCGCCAGCAGCCAAGATATTTCGGGGGAGGGGGAAACCGGGGAGCTGTTTTTT.